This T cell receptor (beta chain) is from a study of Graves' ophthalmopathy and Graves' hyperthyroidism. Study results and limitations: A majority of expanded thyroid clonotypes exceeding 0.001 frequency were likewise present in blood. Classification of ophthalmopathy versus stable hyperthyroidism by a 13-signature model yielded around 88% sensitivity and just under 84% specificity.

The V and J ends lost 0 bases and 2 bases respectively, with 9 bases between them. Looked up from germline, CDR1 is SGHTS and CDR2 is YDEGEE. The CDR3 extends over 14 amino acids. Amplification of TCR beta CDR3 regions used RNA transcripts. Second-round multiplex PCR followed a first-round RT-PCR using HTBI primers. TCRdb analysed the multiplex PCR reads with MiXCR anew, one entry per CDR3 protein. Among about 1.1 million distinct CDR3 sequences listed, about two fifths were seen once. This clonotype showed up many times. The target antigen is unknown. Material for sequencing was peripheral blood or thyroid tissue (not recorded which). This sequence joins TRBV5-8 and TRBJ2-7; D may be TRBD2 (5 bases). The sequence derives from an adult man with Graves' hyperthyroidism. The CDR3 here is CASSLDQRTYEQYF. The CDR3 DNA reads TGTGCCAGCAGCTTGGACCAGCGGACCTACGAGCAGTACTTC.